Given below is one T cell receptor beta chain in context. The junction departs from the called germline gene at one end, perhaps through a read error. Profiling relied on immunoSEQ multiplex PCR, and the TCRdb table lists in-frame clones only, not all of them. The table has fewer than 75,000 clones, around 81% seen once. The V gene's germline CDR1 is KGHSH and CDR2 LQKENI. This CDR3 region has 14 residues. The sample belongs to a study of glioma-infiltrating T cells after dendritic cell vaccination. The chain couples TRBV18 to TRBJ1-2, with TRBD1 identical over 7 bases. The source was blood, collected before dendritic cell vaccination. The TCR was taken from a human donor with glioblastoma. The CDR3: CASSPPTGIDGYIF. In DNA, the CDR3 is TGTGCCAGCTCACCCCCGACAGGGATCGATGGCTACATCTTC.